Included here is one T cell receptor (beta chain) sequence, with context. The data were obtained in a study of blood T cell repertoires in COVID-19. Turning to the study itself: T cells, B-cell-depleted T cells, or PBMCs provided the cDNA or gDNA that served as material.

Per the original methods: Amplification of reference gene primers provided the estimated nucleated cell counts. The table came from immunoSEQ multiplex PCR; TCRdb's copy has only in-frame clones and leaves some out. V and J calls plus clone size are reproduced from that table; the DNA served to infer D and trimming. In the table there are hundreds of thousands of clones, roughly nine tenths of which are singletons. The age range of participants was about 18 to 100 years, with residence in more than 20 US areas. Donors in Cohort 3 counted as recovered after two negative PCRs, clearance, or symptom resolution. The clonotype comes from a man between 60 and 75 years old who had recovered from COVID-19. Sequenced material: PBMCs or T cells enriched from blood (not recorded which).

The CDR3 nucleotides read TGCGCCAGCAGCCTCGGCGGGACCGAAAATTCACCCCTCCACTTT. Its protein is CASSLGGTENSPLHF. The chain has TRBV4-1 and TRBJ1-6; D is perhaps TRBD1 (5 bases). Germline loops: CDR1 MGHRA, CDR2 YSYEKL. Trimming took off 4 bases at V and 7 bases at J, with 14 bases between the two ends. This CDR3 spans 15 amino acids.